This entry concerns a single T cell receptor beta chain. Per the study methods: Amplification of reference gene primers was used by the study to estimate nucleated cell counts. The assay was immunoSEQ multiplex PCR, and TCRdb's table has in-frame clones only and misses some. V, J and clone size are taken as reported in that table, and D and trimming were inferred from the DNA itself. The data contain under 80,000 clones, around four fifths of them singletons. The sample originates from a study of blood T cell repertoires in COVID-19. The overall study: Samples came from the United States, Italy and Spain, spanning acute and convalescent COVID-19. T cells, B-cell-depleted T cells, or PBMCs provided the cDNA or gDNA that served as material.

The CDR3 runs 15 residues. With 11 bases clipped from V and 5 bases from J, the junction kept 11 bases outside the gene matches. Germline CDR1 and CDR2: MDHEN and SYDVKM. The clonotype comes from a man between 65 and 85 years old with acute or convalescent COVID-19. The material sequenced was peripheral blood. The chain couples TRBV28 to TRBJ2-3, with 12 bases identical to TRBD1. CDR3 sequence: CAVGKWDRGRDTQYF. CDR3 in DNA: TGTGCCGTCGGGAAATGGGACAGGGGGCGAGATACGCAGTATTTT.